This T cell receptor beta chain originates from a study of blood T cell repertoires in COVID-19. Study background: Acute and convalescent COVID-19 specimens originated in the United States, Italy and Spain. Nucleic acid was either cDNA or gDNA, and it came from T cells, B-cell-depleted T cells, or PBMCs.

The CDR3 runs 14 residues. Trimming left V 3 bases short and J 2 bases short, with 9 bases between. CDR1 and CDR2 (germline): SGHTS, YDEGEE. In the original workflow: Researchers report that nucleated cell counts were estimated from reference gene primer amplification. Some clones are missing from TCRdb's copy, which holds only in-frame ones; the method was immunoSEQ multiplex PCR. V, J and clone size are those of that table, while D and trimming were read from the DNA. The table lists over 150,000 clones, about 86% of them singletons, with roughly 19% in the top ten. The rearrangement links TRBV5-8 to TRBJ1-3; D not resolved. Sample: peripheral blood. This TCR derives from a woman in her 70s who had recovered from COVID-19. DNA of the CDR3: TGTGCCAGCAGCTGGAGGACCGCTGGAAACACCATATATTTT. It codes for CASSWRTAGNTIYF.